The 13 T cell receptor beta chains below come from one sample, sequenced in a study of identifying expanded T cells in peripheral blood. The assay was immunoSEQ multiplex PCR, and TCRdb's table has in-frame clones only and misses some. In the table there are about 100,000 clones, approximately 88% of which are singletons. The material sequenced was blood. The receptors here all came from a person aged 18-70 years in good health.

V and J are TRBV7-8 and TRBJ2-7; 12 bases agree with TRBD2. CDR3 length: 14 amino acids. The V and J ends lost 4 bases and 5 bases, in that order; junction bases with no gene match: 3. Germline loops: CDR1 SGHVS, CDR2 FQNEAQ. The CDR3 DNA follows: TGTGCCAGCAGCTGGACTAGCGGGGACAACGAGCAGTACTTC. This encodes CASSWTSGDNEQYF.

This chain uses TRBV2 with TRBJ2-3, with D unclear. Trimming removed 0 bases at V and 0 bases at J, with 13 bases between. Germline CDR1 is SNHLY and CDR2 is FYNNEI. CDR3 length: 17 residues. DNA of the CDR3: TGTGCCAGCAGTGAAGCGCTCGGCTCCCCTAGCACAGATACGCAGTATTTT. Translation gives CASSEALGSPSTDTQYF.

A word on this clone: This sample also contains other DNA sequences that code for the same CDR3. V usage is TRBV6-5 and J usage is TRBJ1-1, with a tentative D call TRBD1 (6 bases). Per germline, CDR1 MNHEY and CDR2 SVGAGI. CDR3 length: 13 residues. V dropped 3 bases and J dropped 3 bases, with 8 bases sitting between them. CDR3 in amino acids: CASSYRGDTEAFF. The DNA of the CDR3 is TGTGCCAGCAGTTATAGGGGGGACACTGAAGCTTTCTTT.

The J gene is TRBJ2-7, the V gene TRBV7-9; D call uncertain. From germline, CDR1 is SEHNR and CDR2 FQNEAQ (reference sequence). V dropped 4 bases and J dropped 0 bases, with 19 bases sitting between them. The CDR3 length is 17 residues. Here the CDR3 DNA reads TGTGCCAGCAGCTCACGGAGTCGAGCCAGCTCCTCCTACGAGCAGTACTTC. Its protein product is CASSSRSRASSSYEQYF.

This chain uses TRBV27 with TRBJ2-3, with a possible D match to TRBD1 (6 bases). V lost 3 bases to trimming and J lost 3 bases, with 7 bases between them. The CDR3 covers 13 residues. From germline, CDR1 is MNHEY and CDR2 SMNVEV (reference sequence). CDR3 DNA: TGTGCCAGCAGTTTTCAGGGGACAGATACGCAGTATTTT. Protein: CASSFQGTDTQYF.

The chain is built from TRBV2 and TRBJ1-5; D uncertain. The CDR3 contains 14 residues. Germline CDR1 reads SNHLY; CDR2 reads FYNNEI. Between the trimmed V and J ends, which lost 3 bases and 0 bases, there was a span of 6 bases. The CDR3 reads CASSDWDSNQPQHF. DNA for the CDR3: TGTGCCAGCAGTGATTGGGATAGCAATCAGCCCCAGCATTTT.

This clone has a handful of counts. The chain uses TRBV7-2 and TRBJ2-1, with 10 bases that match TRBD1. Looked up from germline, CDR1 is SGHTA and CDR2 is FQGNSA. The ends lost 3 bases at V and 1 base at J; junction bases unmatched: 12. The CDR3 sequence is 19 residues long. In DNA, the CDR3 is TGTGCCAGCAGCTTGACATACGCGGACAGGGGGTTATCCTACAATGAGCAGTTCTTC. Its translation: CASSLTYADRGLSYNEQFF.

This sequence joins TRBV19 and TRBJ2-1, with D maybe TRBD1 (6 bases). Germline V lookup: CDR1 LNHDA, CDR2 SQIVND (reference sequence). The germline V and J ends were trimmed by 9 bases and 3 bases, with 15 bases remaining between them. The CDR3 has 14 residues. As DNA, the CDR3 is TGTGCCAGGCCTCCGGGACATGACTACAATGAGCAGTTCTTC. Translation gives CARPPGHDYNEQFF.

This chain uses TRBV10-3 with TRBJ2-7; 9 positions match TRBD1. From germline, CDR1 is ENHRY and CDR2 SYGVKD. This CDR3 is built from 14 residues. With 8 bases clipped from V and 3 bases from J, the junction kept 8 bases outside the gene matches. The CDR3 is CAIRTGQGIYEQYF. In DNA form, the CDR3 reads TGTGCCATCCGAACCGGACAGGGGATCTACGAGCAGTACTTC.

The chain joins TRBV6-5 to TRBJ1-2; a weak D match, TRBD1 (5 bases). This CDR3 has 14 amino acids. CDR1 is MNHEY, CDR2 SVGAGI, per germline. With 5 bases removed from V and 3 bases from J, the gap between germline ends came to 13 bases. This chain's CDR3 is CASSQKGLDYGYTF. The DNA of the CDR3 is TGTGCCAGCAGTCAGAAGGGACTCGACTATGGCTACACCTTC.

The CDR3 DNA follows: TGTGCCAGCAGCGAGGGACTAGCGGGATATACCCAAGAGACCCAGTACTTC. It yields the protein CASSEGLAGYTQETQYF. J is TRBJ2-5 and V is TRBV7-9; 13 nucleotides agree with TRBD2. The CDR3 totals 17 residues. Germline V gene data show CDR1 as SEHNR and CDR2 as FQNEAQ (reference sequence). Trimming removed 5 bases from V and 1 base from J; junction bases left unmatched: 7. Together with reference TRBV7-9 and TRBJ2-5, the CDR3 gives the full variable domain: DTGVSQNPRHKITKRGQNVTFRCDPISEHNRLYWYRQTLGQGPEFLTYFQNEAQLEKSRLLSDRFSAERPKGSFSTLEIQRTEQGDSAMYLCASSEGLAGYTQETQYFGPGTRLLVL.

This sequence joins TRBV5-4 and TRBJ1-5; 11 nucleotides line up with TRBD1. CDR1 is SGHNT and CDR2 is YYREEE in the germline V gene (reference sequence). This CDR3 contains 16 residues. V lost 4 bases, J lost 5 bases, and 8 bases stayed unmatched. The CDR3 reads CASSQETGQGDQPQHF. The CDR3 DNA sequence: TGTGCCAGCAGCCAAGAAACGGGACAGGGGGATCAGCCCCAGCATTTT.

The genes are TRBV6-1 and TRBJ2-7; the D call may be TRBD1 or TRBD2 (5 bases each). Trimming removed 3 bases at V and 0 bases at J, with 21 bases between. Germline V gene lookup returns CDR1 MNHNS and CDR2 SASEGT. The CDR3 covers 18 residues. As DNA, the CDR3 is TGTGCCAGCAGTGAGGGGACCGGTCGGGGCGAAACCTCCTACGAGCAGTACTTC. Protein sequence: CASSEGTGRGETSYEQYF.